This TCR beta chain was observed in a study of Graves' ophthalmopathy and Graves' hyperthyroidism. Whole-study results and caveats: The model reached 55% to 71% sensitivity and roughly 72% specificity for predicting ophthalmopathy progression. Blood shared most expanded thyroid clonotypes above 0.001 frequency.

Symptoms, serum thyroxine and TRAb, thyroid ultrasound, and orbital computed tomography formed the diagnostic basis. About 10 ml of fresh blood yielded the PBMCs by density gradient. Amplified TCR beta CDR3 regions were obtained using RNA transcripts as template. A first-round RT-PCR used HTBI primers, followed by a second-round multiplex PCR. TCRdb reprocessed the multiplex PCR reads with MiXCR, giving one entry per CDR3 protein. The table records about 480,000 distinct CDR3 sequences, 14% of them present only once. Comments on this clonotype: Its antigen remains unknown.

Germline values: CDR1 MNHNS, CDR2 SASEGT. The CDR3 contains 15 residues. The ends lost 7 bases at V and 8 bases at J; junction bases unmatched: 13. The chain is built from TRBV6-1 and TRBJ2-1, with 8 bases aligning to TRBD1. Sequenced: blood. This clonotype originated in a woman younger than 45 with Graves' ophthalmopathy. CDR3 protein: CASTRQGWFYDEQFF. CDR3 nucleotide sequence: TGTGCCAGCACTAGACAGGGGTGGTTTTACGATGAGCAGTTCTTC.